This paragraph covers one TCR beta chain sequence. Its antigen is not yet known. Within one base of it there is no much larger clone, and no base qualities were kept. Other DNA sequences in the same sample also yield this CDR3. This specimen belongs to a study of shared clonotypes between healthy human individuals (dated by TCRdb to the early 2020s). In the study overall: Three men and two women, aged 18 to 49 years, made up the cohort. Per donor, leukapheresis produced somewhere between about 0.8 and 9.5 billion PBMCs. To estimate repertoire size and how much clonotypes are shared between individuals, the study performed deep sequencing of blood TCR repertoires from about 5 healthy adults. For each donor, three plates each were used for CD4 naive and CD4 memory, two plates were used for CD8 naive, and one plate was used for CD8 memory. To increase sequencing depth and limit assay-specific biases, different laboratories used diverse techniques to prepare libraries and sequence TCR repertoires.

TCR CDR3 regions were amplified from genomic DNA by multiplex PCR using the deep immunoSEQ assay. Extracted genomic DNA from each cell subset was distributed evenly across all wells of several immunoSEQ 96-well plates, and each plate was treated as a replicate. For sorted subsets, each replicate PCR was loaded with 200 to 250 ng genomic DNA, equivalent to 30,000 or so T cell genomes. The purified libraries were quantified using a Qubit 3.0 fluorometer, sized with a Bioanalyzer 2100, and then quantified again using the KAPA Library Quantification kit. A separate single-read 150-cycle Illumina NextSeq 550 flow cell was used to sequence each immunoSEQ 96-well plate. As for how the authors treated the data: Because only junctional sequences without quality scores were contained in the immunoSEQ output, filtering matching that applied to full-length reads could not be performed. Sequences were annotated with PyIR, a Python wrapper for IgBLAST v1.9, and V/J genes and CDR3 were assigned using IMGT germline references. Any read was removed if the V/J assignment was weak (E-value above 1e-6), the CDR3 was missing, or the read contained stop codons, out-of-frame junctions, or ambiguous translated residues. V3J clonotypes were defined as sequences sharing the same inferred V gene, J gene, and CDR3 amino acid sequence. Percentage overlap between repertoires was calculated by dividing the number of shared unique clonotypes by the size of the smaller repertoire. Three approaches were used to assess repertoire richness: RTK rarefaction, the Chao1 estimator, and Recon v2.1 estimates of unobserved clonotypes. For all TCRbeta clonotypes obtained by the gDNA method from four donors, generation probabilities were computed with OLGA. In TCRdb, the immuneACCESS table is reduced to in-frame sequences with V and J assigned. These tables do not hold every clone; where another copy was compared, an unresolved V gene accounts for under half, and the others remain unexplained. That table is the source of V, J and clone size, and D and trimming were worked out from the DNA. This sample holds about 95,000 clones; 67% were observed only once. 45% of the sample goes to the ten largest clones.

Donors were healthy HIV-negative adults with no recently reported acute infections or vaccinations. Only Caucasian adults living in Nashville, Tennessee, USA were represented among the donors. The CD8 memory samples were a combination of magnetically selected CD45RO+ cells and CCR7-negative CD45RA+ effector memory (TemRA) cells. After blood collection by leukapheresis, PBMCs were isolated using Ficoll-Histopaque density gradient centrifugation and then cryopreserved in the vapor phase of liquid nitrogen. Purity and quantity of every magnetically sorted T cell population were checked by analytical flow cytometry. Genomic DNA was isolated from each sorted fraction and quantified by UV absorbance on a Nanodrop 2000c. As encoded in the germline V gene, CDR1 is SQVTM while CDR2 is ANQGSEA. The V and J ends are trimmed by 5 bases and 0 bases, leaving 7 bases between them. The CDR3 covers 12 residues, taking in both the cysteine and the phenylalanine. Only CDR3 DNA remains: 36 bases, in frame from the first base.

Overall study results and their limits: Pairwise subsampling indicated that sequencing depth was expected to affect the degree of clonotype sharing among donors. The genetic and exposure-history diversity represented was limited by the small number of donors. Compared with non-shared clonotypes, clonotypes shared by all four sorted-subset donors had higher generation probabilities. Sampling was restricted to blood, and TCR repertoires in tissue are likely to differ from TCR repertoires in blood. When several donors were compared, the shared fraction of clonotypes was about 5% for naive CD4, approximately 3.3% for naive CD8, 2.3% for memory CD4, and 0.35% to 0.4% for memory CD8. Estimated clonotype richness was generally larger for naive than for memory subsets. Rarefaction of sorted-subset datasets indicated incomplete sequencing despite the large sequencing depth.

The chain links TRBV29-1 with TRBJ1-1, with the D segment identity uncertain. The sequenced material came from memory CD8+ T cells sorted from blood. Interpreted using the paper, the cell subset or site label stands for: CD45RO+ cells pooled with CCR7-negative TemRA cells. This receptor was identified in a man aged 25-45 years in good health. CDR3 loop: CSVRPMNTEAFF. At the DNA level, the sequence is TGCAGCGTTCGACCCATGAACACTGAAGCTTTCTTT.